The T cell receptor (beta chain) described here comes from a study of T cells after yellow fever vaccination. Each CDR3 protein is one row after TCRdb ran MiXCR on the 5' RACE reads. The table shows a few hundred thousand distinct CDR3 sequences, with around 4.9% occurring only once. This clonotype occurred many times. One junction end does not reproduce the germline sequence, and a read error may be involved. The TCR originated in a man aged 18 to 35 who received the YFV17D yellow fever vaccine. The starting material was CD4+ T cells sorted from PBMCs, obtained on the day of the yellow fever booster vaccination.

CDR3: CASSSQGLGTGELFF. The CDR3 nucleotides read TGTGCCAGCAGCTCCCAGGGTCTGGGCACCGGGGAGCTGTTTTTT. The chain has TRBV5-1 and TRBJ2-2; TRBD1 might be the D (5 bases). CDR1 and CDR2 from the germline V gene are SGHRS and YFSETQ. The CDR3 spans 15 residues.